These T cell receptor beta chains were read from a single sample in a study of cytomegalovirus exposure and HLA in healthy donors. TCRdb's copy holds only in-frame clones and misses some; the assay was immunoSEQ multiplex PCR. In the table there are about 190,000 clones, roughly 81% of which are singletons. The source material was PBMCs. These receptors were taken from a woman aged 30 to 39 in good health and CMV-seropositive. The CDR3 runs from the conserved cysteine through the conserved F or W. D genes are given only for firm matches. Some rows have no size entry. The others give once, few or many, or a class for an expanded clone.

V	D	J	size	DNA	CDR3
TRBV18	-	TRBJ2-1	-	TGTGCCAGCTCACCATGGCAGGGCAATGAGCAGTTCTTC	CASSPWQGNEQFF
TRBV30	-	TRBJ1-5	-	TGTGCCGCGGGGCATTTCCGGGATCAGCCCCAGCATTTT	CAAGHFRDQPQHF
TRBV10-3	TRBD2	TRBJ2-2	-	TGTGCCATCGGAACCGGGCGGGGGGGTGGCACCGGGGAGCTGTTTTTT	CAIGTGRGGGTGELFF
TRBV5-1	-	TRBJ1-1	-	TGCGCCAGCAGCTTACATAAGGGGCAGTCGAATCTACAGGAAGCTTTCTTT	CASSLHKGQSNLQEAFF
TRBV28	-	TRBJ2-3	-	TGTGCCAGCAGCTTAAAGGGGGGCACAGATACGCAGTATTTT	CASSLKGGTDTQYF
TRBV30	-	TRBJ2-1	few	TGTGCCTGGAGTGTGAGCGGGCGGGGTGAGCAGTTCTTC	CAWSVSGRGEQFF
TRBV5-4	TRBD1	TRBJ2-7	once	TGTGCCAGCAGCCTGGCACCGGGACAGGGGGTGGGTATCTACGAGCAGTACTTC	CASSLAPGQGVGIYEQYF
TRBV28	-	TRBJ2-5	-	TGTGCCAGCAATCTAAGGGGCCCAAGGGAGACCCAGTACTTC	CASNLRGPRETQYF
TRBV4-1	TRBD1	TRBJ2-2	-	TGCGCCAGCAGCCACCAGGGGGCCGGGGAGCTGTTTTTT	CASSHQGAGELFF
TRBV13	TRBD2	TRBJ2-7	few	TGTGCCAGCACCTCATCCGGGGGGTACGAGCAGTACTTC	CASTSSGGYEQYF
TRBV19	TRBD2	TRBJ2-7	-	TGTGCCAGTAGTATAGACCCCGCCACTCTAGCGGGAGCCCCCTACGAGCAGTACTTC	CASSIDPATLAGAPYEQYF
TRBV27	-	TRBJ1-1	few	TGTGCCAGCAGTTTATCGCGGGGAAGGGTGAACACTGAAGCTTTCTTT	CASSLSRGRVNTEAFF
TRBV27	TRBD2	TRBJ2-7	-	TGTGCCAGCAGCAGCCGAGGCGGGAGCTCCTACGAGCAGTACTTC	CASSSRGGSSYEQYF
TRBV18	-	TRBJ2-5	-	TGTGCCAGCTCACCCCCGTCTCGGAGAGAGACCCAGTACTTC	CASSPPSRRETQYF
TRBV7-8	TRBD1	TRBJ1-2	-	TGTGCCAGCAGCTCGACCTTCGGACAGGAAGACTATGGCTACACCTTC	CASSSTFGQEDYGYTF
TRBV29-1	-	TRBJ2-1	-	TGCAGCGTCCGGACTGTGGAGAGCTCCTACAATGAGCAGTTCTTC	CSVRTVESSYNEQFF
TRBV28	-	TRBJ2-1	-	TGTGCCAGCAGGAGGGGGGGCCCCTACAATGAGCAGTTCTTC	CASRRGGPYNEQFF
TRBV29-1	TRBD1	TRBJ1-1	-	TGCAGCGTTGAACGGAACAGGGGGCTGACTGAAGCTTTCTTT	CSVERNRGLTEAFF
TRBV7-2	-	TRBJ1-2	-	TGTGCCAGCAGCTTAGCAACAGGGTTGGGCTCTGGCTACACCTTC	CASSLATGLGSGYTF
TRBV9	TRBD1	TRBJ2-7	-	TGTGCCAGCAGCCACGGACAGGGACGATACGAGCAGTACTTC	CASSHGQGRYEQYF
TRBV2	TRBD1	TRBJ1-4	once	TGTGCCAACAAAGCCGGGACAGTAGATGAAAAACTGTTTTTT	CANKAGTVDEKLFF
TRBV18	TRBD1	TRBJ2-4	-	TGTGCCAGCTCACCAGGACAGGGTCAACCGAAAAACATTCAGTACTTC	CASSPGQGQPKNIQYF
TRBV29-1	-	TRBJ1-5	-	TGCAGCGCAGGGATGGGGGCAGGACAGCCCCAGCATTTT	CSAGMGAGQPQHF
TRBV28	-	TRBJ1-6	-	TGTGCCAGCAGTTTACCCCGCCAGGGCGGCAATTCACCCCTCCACTTT	CASSLPRQGGNSPLHF
TRBV5-3	-	TRBJ1-5	-	TGTGCCAGAAGCTTGTCCCCCTTAGGGGGTTGCAATCAGCCCCAGCATTTT	CARSLSPLGGCNQPQHF
TRBV9	TRBD2	TRBJ2-2	-	TGTGCCAGCAGCGTAGCCGGGACTAGTTTTCCTGGCGGGGAGCTGTTTTTT	CASSVAGTSFPGGELFF
TRBV19	-	TRBJ1-2	-	TGTGCCAGTAGTATAGACTCAAACCAGGATGGCTACACCTTC	CASSIDSNQDGYTF
TRBV15	-	TRBJ1-1	-	TGTGCCACCAGCAGAGATATTGGCAGTATGAACACTGAAGCTTTCTTT	CATSRDIGSMNTEAFF
TRBV30	TRBD1	TRBJ1-4	-	TGTGCCCGGACAGGGGGAGGTAATGAAAAACTGTTTTTT	CARTGGGNEKLFF
TRBV19	-	TRBJ1-2	-	TGTGCCAGTAGAGACAGGCAAAAATGGGATGGCTACACCTTC	CASRDRQKWDGYTF
TRBV5-1	TRBD1	TRBJ1-2	-	TGCGCCAGCAGGTCGACAGGGACCCTCGGGGGCTACACCTTC	CASRSTGTLGGYTF
TRBV6-6	-	TRBJ1-2	-	TGTGCCAGCAGGAATACGGGGAAAAGAGATGGCTACACCTTC	CASRNTGKRDGYTF
TRBV11-1	TRBD2	TRBJ2-3	-	TGTGCCAGCAGATCCTCGGGACTAGCGGGAGTATATACGCAGTATTTT	CASRSSGLAGVYTQYF
TRBV29-1	TRBD1	TRBJ2-1	-	TGCAGCGTTCTGGACAGGGGTGTTGGTGAGCAGTTCTTC	CSVLDRGVGEQFF
TRBV18	-	TRBJ2-5	-	TGTGCCAGCTCACCTCCCCGAGGCGAGACCCAGTACTTC	CASSPPRGETQYF
TRBV5-6	TRBD1	TRBJ1-5	-	TGTGCCAGCAGCAAGGACAGGGGCGGACAGCCCCAGCATTTT	CASSKDRGGQPQHF
TRBV5-1	-	TRBJ2-7	once	TGCGCCAGCAGCTTGAGTGTGGCGGAGCCCTACGAGCAGTACTTC	CASSLSVAEPYEQYF
TRBV4-1	-	TRBJ2-1	-	TGCGCCAGCAGCCAAGTACCCGGGAGAGGGTACAATGAGCAGTTCTTC	CASSQVPGRGYNEQFF
TRBV7-3	-	TRBJ2-3	-	TGTGCCAGCAATCCCCCCCTGAGGGCAGATACGCAGTATTTT	CASNPPLRADTQYF
TRBV9	-	TRBJ1-1	few	TGTGCCAGCAGCGGAGGACAGCCTAATATGAACACTGAAGCTTTCTTT	CASSGGQPNMNTEAFF